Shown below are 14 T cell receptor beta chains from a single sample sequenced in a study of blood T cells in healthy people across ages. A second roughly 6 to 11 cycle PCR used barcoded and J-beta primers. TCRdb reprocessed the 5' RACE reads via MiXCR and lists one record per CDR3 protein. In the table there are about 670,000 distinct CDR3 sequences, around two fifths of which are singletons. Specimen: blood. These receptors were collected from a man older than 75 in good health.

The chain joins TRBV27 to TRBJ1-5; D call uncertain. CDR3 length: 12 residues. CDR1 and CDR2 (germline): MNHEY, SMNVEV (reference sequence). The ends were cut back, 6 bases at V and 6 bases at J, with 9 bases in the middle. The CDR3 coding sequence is TGTGCCAGCAGGACACCACCTCAGCCCCAGCATTTT. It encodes CASRTPPQPQHF.

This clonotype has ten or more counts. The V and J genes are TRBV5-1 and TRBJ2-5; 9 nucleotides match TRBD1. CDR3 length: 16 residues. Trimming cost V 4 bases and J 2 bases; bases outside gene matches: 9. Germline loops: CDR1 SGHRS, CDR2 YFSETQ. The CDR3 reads CASSTPGQGLQETQYF. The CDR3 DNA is TGCGCCAGCAGCACACCGGGACAGGGTCTACAAGAGACCCAGTACTTC. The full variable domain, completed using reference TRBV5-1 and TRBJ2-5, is KAGVTQTPRYLIKTRGQQVTLSCSPISGHRSVSWYQQTPGQGLQFLFEYFSETQRNKGNFPGRFSGRQFSNSRSEMNVSTLELGDSALYLCASSTPGQGLQETQYFGPGTRLLVL.

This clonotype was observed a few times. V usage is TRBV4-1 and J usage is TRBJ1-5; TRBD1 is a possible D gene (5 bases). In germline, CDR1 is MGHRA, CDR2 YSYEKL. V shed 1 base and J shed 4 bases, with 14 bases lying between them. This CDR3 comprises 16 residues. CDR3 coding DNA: TGCGCCAGCAGCCAAGGACAGCAGTATCAAAATCAGCCCCAGCATTTT. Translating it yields CASSQGQQYQNQPQHF.

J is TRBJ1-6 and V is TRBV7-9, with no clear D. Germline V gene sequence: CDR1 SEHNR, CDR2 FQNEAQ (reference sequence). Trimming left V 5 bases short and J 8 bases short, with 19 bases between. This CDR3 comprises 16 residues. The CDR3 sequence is CASSKTGSRADSPLHF. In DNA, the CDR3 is TGTGCCAGCAGCAAAACGGGGTCTCGGGCGGATTCACCCCTCCACTTT.

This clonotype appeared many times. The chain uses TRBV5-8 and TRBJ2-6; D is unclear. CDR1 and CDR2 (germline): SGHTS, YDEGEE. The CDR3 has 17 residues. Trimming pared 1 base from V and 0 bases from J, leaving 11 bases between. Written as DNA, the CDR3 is TGTGCCAGCAGCTTGAGGGAACCCCTCTCTGGGGCCAACGTCCTGACTTTC. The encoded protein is CASSLREPLSGANVLTF.

The DNA for the CDR3 is TGCGCCAGCAGCTTGGGGGGACTAGCGGGAGCCAATGAGCAGTTCTTC. It is translated as CASSLGGLAGANEQFF. The chain employs TRBV5-1 and TRBJ2-1; 14 nucleotides agree with TRBD2. Germline-derived CDR1 and CDR2 are SGHRS and YFSETQ. Losses at the gene ends were 0 bases for V and 6 bases for J; bases not matched to a gene: 2. The CDR3 loop spans 16 amino acids.

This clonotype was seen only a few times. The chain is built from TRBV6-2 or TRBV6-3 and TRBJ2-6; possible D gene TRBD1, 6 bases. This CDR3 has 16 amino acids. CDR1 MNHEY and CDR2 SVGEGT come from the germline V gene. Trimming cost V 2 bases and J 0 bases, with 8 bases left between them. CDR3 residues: CASSYTRGSGANVLTF. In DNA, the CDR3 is TGTGCCAGCAGTTACACCAGGGGCTCTGGGGCCAACGTCCTGACTTTC.

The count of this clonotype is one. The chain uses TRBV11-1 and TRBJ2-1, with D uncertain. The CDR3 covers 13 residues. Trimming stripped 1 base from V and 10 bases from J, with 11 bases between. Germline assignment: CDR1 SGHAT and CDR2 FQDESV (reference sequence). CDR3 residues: CASSLEVGKEQFF. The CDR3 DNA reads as TGTGCCAGCAGCTTAGAGGTAGGGAAGGAGCAGTTCTTC.

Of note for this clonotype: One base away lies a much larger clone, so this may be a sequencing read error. The CDR3 nucleotides read TGTGCCAGCAGCTTGAGGAAGTATAATTCACCCCTCCACTTT. Amino acid sequence: CASSLRKYNSPLHF. The V and J genes are TRBV12-3 or TRBV12-4 and TRBJ1-6; D ambiguous. V was pared by 6 bases and J by 4 bases, with 10 bases between. The CDR3 runs 14 residues.

CDR3 nucleotides: TGTGCCAGCAGTTACTTGACTAGCGGGAGGGTGTACGAGCAGTACTTC. Amino acids: CASSYLTSGRVYEQYF. V usage is TRBV6-5 and J usage is TRBJ2-5, with TRBD2 identical over 14 bases. The DNA end is a closer match to TRBJ2-7, so the J assignment may be wrong. The CDR3 is 16 amino acids. Germline V lookup: CDR1 MNHEY, CDR2 SVGAGI.

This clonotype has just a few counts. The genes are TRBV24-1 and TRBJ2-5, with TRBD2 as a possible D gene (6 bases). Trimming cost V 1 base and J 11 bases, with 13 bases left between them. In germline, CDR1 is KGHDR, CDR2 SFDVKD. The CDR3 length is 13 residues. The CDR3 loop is CATSDFGGNEQYF. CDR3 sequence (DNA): TGTGCCACCAGTGATTTCGGGGGTAATGAGCAGTACTTC.

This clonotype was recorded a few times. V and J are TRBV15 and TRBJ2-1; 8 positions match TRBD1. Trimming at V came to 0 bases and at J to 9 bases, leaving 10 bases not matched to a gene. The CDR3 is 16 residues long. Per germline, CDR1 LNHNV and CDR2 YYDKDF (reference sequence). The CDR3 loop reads CATSRDRMEQGGEQFF. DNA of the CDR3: TGTGCCACCAGCAGAGATCGTATGGAACAGGGGGGTGAGCAGTTCTTC.

The CDR3 nucleotides are TGTGCCAGCAGCCAAGGTTCGACCGCATGGGCTGGGGCCAACGTCCTGACTTTC. The encoded protein is CASSQGSTAWAGANVLTF. The rearrangement joins TRBV14 to TRBJ2-6; D not certain. The CDR3 is 18 residues long. Germline V lookup: CDR1 SGHDN, CDR2 FVKESK. V lost 1 base and J 2 bases, leaving 15 bases between the germline ends. Combining the CDR3 with reference TRBV14 and TRBJ2-6 gives the whole variable domain EAGVTQFPSHSVIEKGQTVTLRCDPISGHDNLYWYRRVMGKEIKFLLHFVKESKQDESGMPNNRFLAERTGGTYSTLKVQPAELEDSGVYFCASSQGSTAWAGANVLTFGAGSRLTVL.

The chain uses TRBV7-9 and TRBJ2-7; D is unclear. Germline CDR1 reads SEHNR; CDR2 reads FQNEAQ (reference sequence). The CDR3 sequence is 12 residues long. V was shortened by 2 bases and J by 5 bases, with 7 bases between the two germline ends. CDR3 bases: TGTGCCAGCAGCTTAAATGGGAACGAGCAGTACTTC. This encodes CASSLNGNEQYF.